This T cell receptor (beta chain) was sequenced for a study of blood T cell repertoires in COVID-19. Study background: Acute and convalescent COVID-19 samples came from the United States, Italy and Spain. Sample material is recorded as cDNA or gDNA derived from T cells, B-cell-depleted T cells, or PBMCs.

Authors' methods: Nucleated cell number was recorded as an estimate derived from reference gene primer amplification. Measured with immunoSEQ multiplex PCR; TCRdb has only the in-frame clones, and not every one. V and J calls and clone size are given by that table; D and trimming were obtained from the DNA. The table lists around 300,000 clones, nearly 90% of them singletons, with about 1% in the top ten. The germline V gene encodes CDR1 MDHEN and CDR2 SYDVKM. The CDR3 length is 18 residues. Trimming took 7 bases from V and 3 from J; bases not matched to a gene: 12. The sequencing input was peripheral blood. The chain has TRBV28 and TRBJ2-6; 10 bases match TRBD2. This TCR was sampled from a woman in her 40s with COVID-19, enrolled during active disease. CDR3 residues: CASNLSGRSFGGANVLTF. In DNA, the CDR3 is TGTGCCAGCAACCTTAGCGGGAGGTCCTTCGGTGGGGCCAACGTCCTGACTTTC.